One and the same sample provided the 27 T cell receptor beta chains below, sequenced in a study of cytomegalovirus exposure and HLA in healthy donors. 13 Jbeta primers and 60 Vbeta primers were used for the PCR. TCRdb's table, derived via immunoSEQ multiplex PCR, lists solely in-frame clones and lacks some. The sample records 98,000 or so clones, 10% being singletons. Sequencing input: PBMCs. These receptors were obtained from a man aged 35-49 years in good health and CMV-seropositive.

The chain employs TRBV6-5 and TRBJ2-7; 7 bases are a match to TRBD2. This CDR3 comprises 15 residues. V dropped 5 bases and J dropped 5; count of bases not matched to a gene: 12. Germline-derived CDR1 and CDR2 are MNHEY and SVGAGI. The CDR3 nucleotides read TGTGCCAGCAGTCTTACTGGGGGGACTATAAACGAGCAGTACTTC. It translates to CASSLTGGTINEQYF.

The chain has TRBV29-1 and TRBJ2-7; 8 bases are a match to TRBD1. The CDR3 contains 15 residues. Germline values: CDR1 SQVTM, CDR2 ANQGSEA. Trimming at V came to 3 bases and at J to 3 bases, leaving 10 bases not matched to a gene. CDR3 protein: CSVDKGTGPSYEQYF. The CDR3 DNA follows: TGCAGCGTTGACAAGGGGACAGGTCCAAGCTACGAGCAGTACTTC.

The chain has TRBV2 and TRBJ2-3; TRBD2 matches at 10 bases. CDR1 and CDR2 from the germline V gene are SNHLY and FYNNEI. Losses at the gene ends were 7 bases for V and 2 bases for J; bases not matched to a gene: 3. The length of the CDR3 is 14 residues. CDR3 DNA: TGTGCCAGCACCCTAGCGGGAGCCACAGATACGCAGTATTTT. Protein sequence: CASTLAGATDTQYF.

This clone showed up just a few times. The rearrangement uses TRBV25-1 and TRBJ2-1, with 11 positions matching TRBD1. The CDR3 extends over 15 amino acids. The germline V gene has CDR1 MGHDK and CDR2 SYGVNS. J was trimmed by 7 bases and V by 5 bases; bases with no gene match: 7. The CDR3 DNA sequence: TGTGCCAGCAGTCCGGACAGGGGGCTGAAGAATGAGCAGTTCTTC. This sequence encodes CASSPDRGLKNEQFF.

CDR3 DNA sequence: TGTGCCAGCAGAACTCCAGGGGGTGGAAACACCATATATTTT. Amino acids: CASRTPGGGNTIYF. The chain has TRBV28 and TRBJ1-3, with 7 bases fitting TRBD1. The CDR3 is made up of 14 amino acids. The germline V gene has CDR1 MDHEN and CDR2 SYDVKM. J lost 3 bases, V lost 6 bases, and 5 bases had no gene match. Combining the CDR3 with reference TRBV28 and TRBJ1-3 gives the whole variable domain DVKVTQSSRYLVKRTGEKVFLECVQDMDHENMFWYRQDPGLGLRLIYFSYDVKMKEKGDIPEGYSVSREKKERFSLILESASTNQTSMYLCASRTPGGGNTIYFGEGSWLTVV.

The genes are TRBV19 and TRBJ2-1; 12 nucleotides line up with TRBD2. From germline, CDR1 is LNHDA and CDR2 SQIVND (reference sequence). The V and J ends lost 4 bases and 4 bases, in that order; junction bases with no gene match: 8. The CDR3 runs to 17 residues. DNA of the CDR3: TGTGCCAGTAGTAACCCCTCGACTAGCGGGAGTTACAATGAGCAGTTCTTC. Protein product: CASSNPSTSGSYNEQFF.

This clone showed up just a few times. This sequence joins TRBV14 and TRBJ2-7; D not certain. V lost 1 base and J lost 4, with 5 bases in between. This CDR3 has 12 amino acids. CDR1 and CDR2 (germline): SGHDN, FVKESK. The CDR3, as DNA: TGTGCCAGCAGCCAAGCCTCGTACGAGCAGTACTTC. Its translation is CASSQASYEQYF.

The chain couples TRBV7-9 to TRBJ2-2; 7 nucleotides align to TRBD2. Looked up from germline, CDR1 is SEHNR and CDR2 is FQNEAQ (reference sequence). The CDR3 has 16 amino acids. With V trimmed by 2 bases and J by 3 bases, 6 bases remained unmatched. CDR3 bases: TGTGCCAGCAGCTTAAATCCAGCGGGATACACCGGGGAGCTGTTTTTT. This codes for CASSLNPAGYTGELFF.

A few counts support this clone. The chain carries TRBV25-1 and TRBJ2-6; 7 nucleotides match TRBD2. The germline V gene encodes CDR1 MGHDK and CDR2 SYGVNS. V gave up 3 bases and J gave up 2 bases; unmatched junction bases: 4. The CDR3 is 16 amino acids. This chain's CDR3 is CASSDGGGTGANVLTF. The CDR3 DNA sequence: TGTGCCAGCAGTGATGGGGGGGGAACTGGGGCCAACGTCCTGACTTTC.

This clone was found many times. V gene TRBV6-1 combines with J gene TRBJ1-4; maybe TRBD1 (5 bases). Trimming removed 1 base at V and 5 bases at J, with 8 bases between. Germline V gene data show CDR1 as MNHNS and CDR2 as SASEGT. The CDR3 runs to 14 residues. The CDR3 DNA reads as TGTGCCAGCAGTGAAGGTCCAGGGAATGAAAAACTGTTTTTT. Translating gives CASSEGPGNEKLFF.

Only a few counts were recorded for this clone. This chain links TRBV27 with TRBJ2-2; perhaps TRBD1 as D (5 bases). The CDR3 consists of 14 residues. V lost 2 bases and J lost 5, with 9 bases in between. Germline CDR1 MNHEY, CDR2 SMNVEV (reference sequence). This chain's CDR3 is CASSLGASTGELFF. The CDR3 DNA sequence: TGTGCCAGCAGTTTAGGGGCTTCAACCGGGGAGCTGTTTTTT.

The chain recombines TRBV4-1 with TRBJ2-1, with D perhaps TRBD2 (5 bases). Looked up from germline, CDR1 is MGHRA and CDR2 is YSYEKL. The CDR3 spans 16 residues. V was pared by 6 bases and J by 0 bases, with 15 bases between. CDR3 bases: TGCGCCAGCAGTCGAAGTTTAGCGAGCTCCTACAATGAGCAGTTCTTC. It codes for CASSRSLASSYNEQFF.

The V and J genes are TRBV11-3 and TRBJ1-2; D gene uncertain. The germline CDR1 and CDR2 sequences are SGHNT and YENEEA. This CDR3 spans 13 amino acids. The V and J ends lost 5 bases and 8 bases respectively, with 15 bases between them. The CDR3 DNA reads as TGTGCCAGCAGCCTTACAAACTCCGGGGGCTACACCTTC. Protein: CASSLTNSGGYTF.

The chain uses TRBV18 and TRBJ2-5, with D unclear. Germline V gives CDR1 KGHSH, CDR2 LQKENI. Trimming removed 2 bases from V and 5 bases from J, with 6 bases in between. This CDR3 region has 12 residues. DNA for the CDR3: TGTGCCAGCTCACCAGGCATGGAGACCCAGTACTTC. It specifies CASSPGMETQYF. Complete variable domain (other parts from reference TRBV18 and TRBJ2-5): NAGVMQNPRHLVRRRGQEARLRCSPMKGHSHVYWYRQLPEEGLKFMVYLQKENIIDESGMPKERFSAEFPKEGPSILRIQQVVRGDSAAYFCASSPGMETQYFGPGTRLLVL.

This clone was counted only a few times. V gene TRBV29-1 combines with J gene TRBJ1-2; possible D gene TRBD1, 5 bases. The CDR3 extends over 15 amino acids. The V end was cut by 5 bases, the J end by 2 bases, with 18 bases between. From germline, CDR1 is SQVTM and CDR2 ANQGSEA. This CDR3 is CSVLATSGGNYGYTF. As DNA, the CDR3 is TGCAGCGTTCTAGCTACCTCCGGGGGGAACTATGGCTACACCTTC.

Note on this clone: The sample carries other DNA sequences with the same CDR3. The V call is TRBV11-3, the J call TRBJ2-5, with D possibly matching TRBD1 (5 bases). This CDR3 contains 13 residues. The germline V gene encodes CDR1 SGHNT and CDR2 YENEEA. Trimming took 6 bases from V and 5 from J, leaving 13 bases between them. In DNA form, the CDR3 reads TGTGCCAGCAGTTTGGGGCTGGAGGAGACCCAGTACTTC. It encodes CASSLGLEETQYF.

This clone has just a few counts. The chain combines TRBV19 with TRBJ1-2, with TRBD1 matching over 10 bases. CDR3 length: 16 residues. J lost 7 bases, V lost 7 bases, and 15 bases had no gene match. The germline CDR1 and CDR2 sequences are LNHDA and SQIVND (reference sequence). CDR3 bases: TGTGCCAGTAATTTGCGCGAGACAGGGGGCGTGATTGGCTACACCTTC. Amino acid sequence: CASNLRETGGVIGYTF.

This clone was seen ten or more times. Other DNA sequences within the sample encode an identical CDR3. J is TRBJ1-1 and V is TRBV7-6, with D unclear. Trimming left V 2 bases short and J 1 base short, with 5 bases between. The V gene's germline CDR1 is SGHVS and CDR2 FNYEAQ. The CDR3 consists of 13 residues. In nucleotides, the CDR3 is TGTGCCAGCAGCTTATCATGGAACACTGAAGCTTTCTTT. Translation: CASSLSWNTEAFF.

The sample holds a few counts of this clone. The rearrangement uses TRBV5-1 and TRBJ2-2; weak D call: TRBD2 (6 bases). V shed 2 bases and J shed 1 base, with 6 bases lying between them. Germline V gene sequence: CDR1 SGHRS, CDR2 YFSETQ. The CDR3 has 14 amino acids. CDR3 coding DNA: TGCGCCAGCAGCTTTAGCGGGAACACCGGGGAGCTGTTTTTT. The encoded protein is CASSFSGNTGELFF.

This clone has a handful of counts. The chain carries TRBV9 and TRBJ2-7; TRBD2 might be the D (6 bases). The germline V gene encodes CDR1 SGDLS and CDR2 YYNGEE. V was shortened by 0 bases and J by 5 bases, with 18 bases between the two germline ends. CDR3 size: 16 residues. This chain's CDR3 is CASSVGVAGRVNEQYF. The CDR3 DNA is TGTGCCAGCAGCGTAGGGGTCGCGGGAAGGGTTAACGAGCAGTACTTC. The whole variable domain, filled in from reference TRBV9 and TRBJ2-7, reads DSGVTQTPKHLITATGQRVTLRCSPRSGDLSVYWYQQSLDQGLQFLIQYYNGEERAKGNILERFSAQQFPDLHSELNLSSLELGDSALYFCASSVGVAGRVNEQYFGPGTRLTVT.

The J gene is TRBJ1-4, the V gene TRBV5-1; D remains ambiguous. The CDR3 has 14 residues. Germline V CDR1 and CDR2: SGHRS, YFSETQ. The V end was cut by 2 bases, the J end by 5 bases, with 10 bases between. Here the CDR3 reads CASSFSSGNEKLFF. The CDR3 DNA follows: TGCGCCAGCAGCTTTTCCTCAGGCAATGAAAAACTGTTTTTT. Based on the CDR3 plus reference TRBV5-1 and TRBJ1-4, the full variable domain is KAGVTQTPRYLIKTRGQQVTLSCSPISGHRSVSWYQQTPGQGLQFLFEYFSETQRNKGNFPGRFSGRQFSNSRSEMNVSTLELGDSALYLCASSFSSGNEKLFFGSGTQLSVL.

This clone was counted only a few times. The chain combines TRBV6-6 with TRBJ2-1; D call uncertain. Trimming took 4 bases from V and 0 from J, leaving 10 bases between them. The CDR3 is made up of 15 amino acids. Germline loops: CDR1 MNHNY, CDR2 SVGAGI (reference sequence). CDR3: CASSFTEPSYNEQFF. CDR3 coding DNA: TGTGCCAGCAGTTTCACAGAGCCCTCCTACAATGAGCAGTTCTTC.

The V and J genes are TRBV30 and TRBJ2-7; possible D gene TRBD2, 6 bases. Germline V gene sequence: CDR1 GTSNPN, CDR2 SVGIG (reference sequence). This CDR3 region has 13 residues. CDR3 sequence (DNA): TGTGGCCTGGAACGGAGGGGATATAACGAGCAGTACTTC. Its protein is CGLERRGYNEQYF.

In this sample, this clone turned up a few times. This rearrangement joins TRBV6-5 to TRBJ1-1, with a weak D call TRBD1 (6 bases). The CDR3 spans 14 residues. Between the trimmed V and J ends, which lost 3 bases and 5 bases, there was a span of 13 bases. Germline CDR1 reads MNHEY; CDR2 reads SVGAGI. The CDR3 coding sequence is TGTGCCAGCAGTTATCGGGGGGGGCGGACTGAAGCTTTCTTT. Protein product: CASSYRGGRTEAFF.

The gene calls are TRBV10-3 and TRBJ1-6; 8 nucleotides agree with TRBD1. Germline V gives CDR1 ENHRY, CDR2 SYGVKD. The CDR3 covers 15 residues. After removal of 4 bases from V and 9 bases from J, the junction contained 8 bases not matched to a gene. CDR3 sequence (DNA): TGTGCCATCAGTGTGGGGGACAGGCCTATTTCACCCCTCCACTTT. Residues: CAISVGDRPISPLHF.

The J gene is TRBJ2-6, the V gene TRBV7-8; no reliable D call. The CDR3 is made up of 14 amino acids. Deletions cut 1 base from V and 2 bases from J, with 3 bases between. Per germline, CDR1 SGHVS and CDR2 FQNEAQ. CDR3 in amino acids: CASSLVTGANVLTF. In DNA form, the CDR3 reads TGTGCCAGCAGCTTAGTTACTGGGGCCAACGTCCTGACTTTC.

The chain carries TRBV4-3 and TRBJ1-2; no clear D. The CDR3 has 13 residues. Deletions cut 3 bases from V and 5 bases from J, with 10 bases between. The germline CDR1 and CDR2 sequences are LGHNA and YSLEER. The CDR3 DNA reads as TGCGCCAGCAGCCATGTCGGGGAGTATGGCTACACCTTC. Encoded protein: CASSHVGEYGYTF.